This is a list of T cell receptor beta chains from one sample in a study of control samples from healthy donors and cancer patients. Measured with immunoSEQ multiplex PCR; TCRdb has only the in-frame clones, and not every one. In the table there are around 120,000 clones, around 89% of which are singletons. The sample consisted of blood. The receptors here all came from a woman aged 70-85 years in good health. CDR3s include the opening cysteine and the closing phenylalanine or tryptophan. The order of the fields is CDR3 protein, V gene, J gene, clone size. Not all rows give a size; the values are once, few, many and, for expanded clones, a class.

cdr3_aa: CASTRRTGTIYF; v_call: TRBV12-3/TRBV12-4; j_call: TRBJ1-3; clone_size: NA
cdr3_aa: CASSPGTGDGSPLHF; v_call: TRBV13; j_call: TRBJ1-6; clone_size: NA
cdr3_aa: CASSPAGGSHTYEQYF; v_call: TRBV7-8; j_call: TRBJ2-7; clone_size: NA
cdr3_aa: CASSLENTIYF; v_call: TRBV9; j_call: TRBJ1-3; clone_size: NA
cdr3_aa: CATSLSYEQYF; v_call: TRBV28; j_call: TRBJ2-7; clone_size: NA
cdr3_aa: CASSLVGRGAGANVLTF; v_call: TRBV7-8; j_call: TRBJ2-6; clone_size: NA
cdr3_aa: CASSAGQTNYGYTF; v_call: TRBV2; j_call: TRBJ1-2; clone_size: NA
cdr3_aa: CASSEVFSYEQYF; v_call: TRBV2; j_call: TRBJ2-7; clone_size: NA
cdr3_aa: CASSPRGANEKLFF; v_call: TRBV18; j_call: TRBJ1-4; clone_size: NA
cdr3_aa: CASSLGPQGATYEQYF; v_call: TRBV7-2; j_call: TRBJ2-7; clone_size: few
cdr3_aa: CASSLGNRGYGYTF; v_call: TRBV5-1; j_call: TRBJ1-2; clone_size: NA
cdr3_aa: CATRGTGQNEAFF; v_call: TRBV24-1; j_call: TRBJ1-1; clone_size: NA
cdr3_aa: CASSQDNTGHNSPLHF; v_call: TRBV4-2; j_call: TRBJ1-6; clone_size: NA
cdr3_aa: CASSSGQVNSPLHF; v_call: TRBV7-3; j_call: TRBJ1-6; clone_size: NA
cdr3_aa: CASSPGGSTNYGYTF; v_call: TRBV7-9; j_call: TRBJ1-2; clone_size: NA
cdr3_aa: CASHLGVGYYYTF; v_call: TRBV2; j_call: TRBJ1-2; clone_size: NA
cdr3_aa: CASSARYANQPQHF; v_call: TRBV4-1; j_call: TRBJ1-5; clone_size: NA
cdr3_aa: CASSLALGLAGFLEQFF; v_call: TRBV5-4; j_call: TRBJ2-1; clone_size: NA
cdr3_aa: CASSKGWTGTEETQYF; v_call: TRBV21-1; j_call: TRBJ2-5; clone_size: once
cdr3_aa: CASSPRGGRGSNQPQHF; v_call: TRBV5-8; j_call: TRBJ1-5; clone_size: NA
cdr3_aa: CASSIMTGKAYGYTF; v_call: TRBV19; j_call: TRBJ1-2; clone_size: NA
cdr3_aa: CASSTGGYRENYNEQFF; v_call: TRBV21-1; j_call: TRBJ2-1; clone_size: NA
cdr3_aa: CASSQDFRAGELFF; v_call: TRBV4-2; j_call: TRBJ2-2; clone_size: few
cdr3_aa: CASTEREGQPQHF; v_call: TRBV2; j_call: TRBJ1-5; clone_size: NA
cdr3_aa: CASSLDWNTEAFF; v_call: TRBV5-5; j_call: TRBJ1-1; clone_size: NA
cdr3_aa: CASSQTLPGAADQETQYF; v_call: TRBV4-3; j_call: TRBJ2-5; clone_size: NA
cdr3_aa: CASSLAKQGWNTEAFF; v_call: TRBV5-6; j_call: TRBJ1-1; clone_size: NA
cdr3_aa: CASSIQGRFSYGYTF; v_call: TRBV5-4; j_call: TRBJ1-2; clone_size: NA
cdr3_aa: CASGGREANNEQFF; v_call: TRBV25-1; j_call: TRBJ2-1; clone_size: NA
cdr3_aa: CASSHPEGGGTDTQYF; v_call: TRBV4-2; j_call: TRBJ2-3; clone_size: few
cdr3_aa: CASSQDWRGGATNEKLFF; v_call: TRBV4-2; j_call: TRBJ1-4; clone_size: NA
cdr3_aa: CASSRGNPGNTIYF; v_call: TRBV13; j_call: TRBJ1-3; clone_size: NA
cdr3_aa: CASSHGTGGFNQPQHF; v_call: TRBV6-2/TRBV6-3; j_call: TRBJ1-5; clone_size: NA
cdr3_aa: CASSYQGARGTEAFF; v_call: TRBV5-5; j_call: TRBJ1-1; clone_size: NA
cdr3_aa: CASSGPGVASYNEQFF; v_call: TRBV10-2; j_call: TRBJ2-1; clone_size: NA
cdr3_aa: CASSYVGGYEQYF; v_call: TRBV6-6; j_call: TRBJ2-7; clone_size: NA
cdr3_aa: CASSLAVYNEQFF; v_call: TRBV11-1; j_call: TRBJ2-1; clone_size: NA
cdr3_aa: CASSPNRDTEAFF; v_call: TRBV7-3; j_call: TRBJ1-1; clone_size: NA
cdr3_aa: CASSRGPGTQYF; v_call: TRBV12-3/TRBV12-4; j_call: TRBJ2-5; clone_size: NA
cdr3_aa: CASSFTGGTDTQYF; v_call: TRBV2; j_call: TRBJ2-3; clone_size: NA
cdr3_aa: CASSTTGGFRNQPQHF; v_call: TRBV6-6; j_call: TRBJ1-5; clone_size: NA
cdr3_aa: CASSEGVGYGYTF; v_call: TRBV2; j_call: TRBJ1-2; clone_size: NA
cdr3_aa: CASSKSPGGGGYTF; v_call: TRBV7-3; j_call: TRBJ1-2; clone_size: NA
cdr3_aa: CSVVKRGSHTGELFF; v_call: TRBV29-1; j_call: TRBJ2-2; clone_size: NA
cdr3_aa: CASAPTPDNYGYTF; v_call: TRBV27; j_call: TRBJ1-2; clone_size: NA
cdr3_aa: CASSFQETQYF; v_call: TRBV5-1; j_call: TRBJ2-5; clone_size: NA
cdr3_aa: CASTLGQGNYGYTF; v_call: TRBV5-1; j_call: TRBJ1-2; clone_size: NA
cdr3_aa: CASSLGWKRGTSTDTQYF; v_call: TRBV5-1; j_call: TRBJ2-3; clone_size: NA
cdr3_aa: CASSLGLAGAGANVLTF; v_call: TRBV6-4; j_call: TRBJ2-6; clone_size: once
cdr3_aa: CASSQEGARNTIYF; v_call: TRBV3-1/TRBV3-2; j_call: TRBJ1-3; clone_size: NA
cdr3_aa: CASSSISTEAFF; v_call: TRBV7-2; j_call: TRBJ1-1; clone_size: NA
cdr3_aa: CASSLDGNYGYTF; v_call: TRBV7-9; j_call: TRBJ1-2; clone_size: few
cdr3_aa: CASSQVIGSGGDNEQFF; v_call: TRBV3-1/TRBV3-2; j_call: TRBJ2-1; clone_size: NA
cdr3_aa: CASSQVVLGRRETQYF; v_call: TRBV4-1; j_call: TRBJ2-5; clone_size: NA
cdr3_aa: CASSPLKGALSGNTIYF; v_call: TRBV18; j_call: TRBJ1-3; clone_size: NA
cdr3_aa: CASSQERQLYGYTF; v_call: TRBV4-3; j_call: TRBJ1-2; clone_size: NA
cdr3_aa: CASSRLAGNGELFF; v_call: TRBV19; j_call: TRBJ2-2; clone_size: NA
cdr3_aa: CASSLGPTYEQYF; v_call: TRBV27; j_call: TRBJ2-7; clone_size: NA
cdr3_aa: CASRGSLSGANVLTF; v_call: TRBV5-1; j_call: TRBJ2-6; clone_size: NA